The clone carrying this TCR beta chain showed up many times. Its antigen is undetermined. The sample belongs to a study of human T cells and chemical hapten exposure. The CDR3 is 12 residues long. The germline CDR1 and CDR2 sequences are SQVTM and ANQGSEA. The germline V and J ends were trimmed by 6 bases and 5 bases, with 13 bases remaining between them. Time point of the sample: healthy volunteer bleed at 6 weeks. The starting material, unfractionated whole blood, was used for total RNA extraction. Study results and caveats: TCRs whose frequency exceeded 1 in 1000 remained the same following DPC sensitization.

TCRdb re-derived calls from the RACE reads in MiXCR, one entry per CDR3 protein. The table records around 47,000 distinct CDR3 sequences, around 3.6% of them present only once. Sequencing was performed on whole blood. The receptor was isolated from a human donor in good health. Some clones in this sample may be carry-over from other donors' samples. The chain recombines TRBV29-1 with TRBJ2-5; TRBD2 might be the D (5 bases). CDR3 nucleotides: TGCAGCGTGGCAGAGACGGGGGAGACCCAGTACTTC. Its protein is CSVAETGETQYF.